These T cell receptor beta chains were read from a single sample in a study of T cell repertoires in cytomegalovirus infection. A single record per CDR3 protein comes from TCRdb applying MiXCR to the reads. The data show approximately 1,000,000 distinct CDR3 sequences, roughly 31% seen once. No antigen is known for these receptors. The source material was cultured CD8+ T cells from PBMCs, sampled from culture after CMV antigen stimulation. The origin of the receptors is a human donor in good health (CMV status not recorded). Some clones in this sample may be carry-over from other donors' samples. Both conserved end residues are part of each CDR3. The order of the fields is J gene, V gene, D gene, clone size, CDR3 protein, CDR3 DNA. A D gene is named only where the DNA matches it firmly. Clone size is stated in some rows and not others, as once, few, many or a class when expanded.

J gene: TRBJ1-3
V gene: TRBV10-3
D gene: .
clone size: few
CDR3 protein: CASLGENSGNTIYF
CDR3 DNA: TGTGCCTCCCTAGGGGAAAACTCTGGAAACACCATATATTTT

J gene: TRBJ1-2
V gene: TRBV19
D gene: .
clone size: few
CDR3 protein: CASSGRTIAPLRGYTF
CDR3 DNA: TGTGCCAGTAGTGGAAGGACGATAGCGCCTTTACGCGGCTACACCTTC

J gene: TRBJ2-1
V gene: TRBV27
D gene: .
clone size: .
CDR3 protein: CASSYAREISYNEQFF
CDR3 DNA: TGTGCCAGCAGTTATGCTAGGGAGATCTCCTACAATGAGCAGTTCTTC

J gene: TRBJ2-7
V gene: TRBV10-3
D gene: .
clone size: .
CDR3 protein: CAISELAAEGDEQYF
CDR3 DNA: TGTGCCATCAGTGAACTAGCTGCCGAAGGTGACGAGCAGTACTTC

J gene: TRBJ1-6
V gene: TRBV25-1
D gene: TRBD1
clone size: .
CDR3 protein: CASRDGYRGSDSPLHF
CDR3 DNA: TGTGCCAGCAGAGATGGATACAGGGGATCCGATTCACCCCTCCACTTT

J gene: TRBJ1-5
V gene: TRBV6-6
D gene: TRBD1
clone size: .
CDR3 protein: CASAWDRGSEWSNQPQHF
CDR3 DNA: TGTGCCAGCGCTTGGGACAGGGGGTCGGAATGGAGCAATCAGCCCCAGCATTTT

J gene: TRBJ2-1
V gene: TRBV19
D gene: .
clone size: few
CDR3 protein: CASSMFGWGSDEQFF
CDR3 DNA: TGTGCCAGTAGTATGTTTGGTTGGGGGAGCGATGAGCAGTTCTTC

J gene: TRBJ2-5
V gene: TRBV12-3/TRBV12-4
D gene: TRBD2
clone size: .
CDR3 protein: CASTPGGQETQYF
CDR3 DNA: TGTGCCAGCACTCCGGGAGGCCAAGAGACCCAGTACTTC

J gene: TRBJ1-2
V gene: TRBV4-3
D gene: .
clone size: .
CDR3 protein: CASSQDFGLGDGYTF
CDR3 DNA: TGCGCCAGCAGCCAAGATTTCGGGTTGGGGGATGGCTACACCTTC

J gene: TRBJ2-1
V gene: TRBV2
D gene: TRBD2
clone size: .
CDR3 protein: CATRTSANNEQFF
CDR3 DNA: TGTGCCACCAGGACTAGCGCTAACAATGAGCAGTTCTTC

J gene: TRBJ1-1
V gene: TRBV2
D gene: .
clone size: .
CDR3 protein: CASSEVLQLNTEAFF
CDR3 DNA: TGTGCCAGCAGTGAAGTTTTACAGCTGAACACTGAAGCTTTCTTT

J gene: TRBJ1-1
V gene: TRBV10-3
D gene: .
clone size: once
CDR3 protein: CAISDPGKGPEMNTEAFF
CDR3 DNA: TGTGCCATCAGTGATCCAGGCAAGGGGCCAGAAATGAACACTGAAGCTTTCTTT

J gene: TRBJ2-2
V gene: TRBV20-1
D gene: .
clone size: .
CDR3 protein: CSARPSAGVQHSGELFF
CDR3 DNA: TGCAGTGCTAGGCCTTCGGCAGGGGTTCAACATTCCGGGGAGCTGTTTTTT

J gene: TRBJ2-7
V gene: TRBV4-2
D gene: .
clone size: many
CDR3 protein: CASSRDLGLVYEQYF
CDR3 DNA: TGTGCCAGCAGCCGGGACTTAGGGCTCGTCTACGAGCAGTACTTC

J gene: TRBJ2-3
V gene: TRBV12-3/TRBV12-4
D gene: .
clone size: .
CDR3 protein: CASSLVYRDFQGGDTQYF
CDR3 DNA: TGTGCCAGCAGTTTAGTCTATAGGGACTTCCAGGGGGGGGATACGCAGTATTTT

J gene: TRBJ1-2
V gene: TRBV20-1
D gene: .
clone size: few
CDR3 protein: CSATGVYYGYTF
CDR3 DNA: TGCAGTGCGACGGGGGTCTACTATGGCTACACCTTC

J gene: TRBJ2-7
V gene: TRBV27
D gene: .
clone size: .
CDR3 protein: CASGPTGTPYEQYF
CDR3 DNA: TGTGCCAGCGGCCCAACCGGGACACCCTACGAGCAGTACTTC

J gene: TRBJ1-2
V gene: TRBV19
D gene: TRBD1
clone size: once
CDR3 protein: CASGTGLGYTF
CDR3 DNA: TGTGCCAGTGGGACAGGGCTTGGCTACACCTTC

J gene: TRBJ1-3
V gene: TRBV6-5
D gene: .
clone size: many
CDR3 protein: CASSYGGNGNTIYF
CDR3 DNA: TGTGCCAGCAGTTACGGAGGGAATGGAAACACCATATATTTT

J gene: TRBJ2-5
V gene: TRBV29-1
D gene: .
clone size: once
CDR3 protein: CSVRARGETQYF
CDR3 DNA: TGCAGCGTGAGGGCCAGAGGAGAGACCCAGTACTTC

J gene: TRBJ2-6
V gene: TRBV12-5
D gene: .
clone size: .
CDR3 protein: CASGFGPGQGALSVLTF
CDR3 DNA: TGTGCTAGTGGTTTTGGTCCCGGACAAGGGGCCCTTTCCGTCCTGACTTTC

J gene: TRBJ1-1
V gene: TRBV7-9
D gene: TRBD1
clone size: few
CDR3 protein: CASSYITGGKGEAFF
CDR3 DNA: TGTGCCAGCAGCTATATTACAGGGGGCAAGGGTGAAGCTTTCTTT

J gene: TRBJ1-6
V gene: TRBV12-3/TRBV12-4
D gene: .
clone size: .
CDR3 protein: CANRLGKYKVGSYNSPLHF
CDR3 DNA: TGTGCCAACAGGTTAGGGAAATACAAAGTGGGCTCCTATAATTCACCCCTCCACTTT

J gene: TRBJ1-5
V gene: TRBV7-6
D gene: .
clone size: .
CDR3 protein: CASSSTRTVNQPQHF
CDR3 DNA: TGTGCCAGCAGCTCTACCAGGACAGTCAATCAGCCCCAGCATTTT

J gene: TRBJ2-2
V gene: TRBV14
D gene: .
clone size: .
CDR3 protein: CASSPRTGQANTGELFF
CDR3 DNA: TGTGCCAGCAGCCCGCGGACGGGCCAAGCGAACACCGGGGAGCTGTTTTTT

J gene: TRBJ1-2
V gene: TRBV7-2
D gene: TRBD1
clone size: .
CDR3 protein: CASRGQCPRYGYTF
CDR3 DNA: TGTGCCAGCAGGGGACAGTGCCCCCGCTATGGCTACACCTTC

J gene: TRBJ1-2
V gene: TRBV20-1
D gene: .
clone size: .
CDR3 protein: CSARVRGFANYGYTF
CDR3 DNA: TGCAGTGCTAGAGTTCGGGGGTTTGCTAACTATGGCTACACCTTC

J gene: TRBJ2-1
V gene: TRBV7-7
D gene: TRBD2
clone size: .
CDR3 protein: CASSARLAGGQNEQFF
CDR3 DNA: TGTGCTAGCAGTGCACGACTAGCGGGGGGGCAAAATGAGCAGTTCTTC